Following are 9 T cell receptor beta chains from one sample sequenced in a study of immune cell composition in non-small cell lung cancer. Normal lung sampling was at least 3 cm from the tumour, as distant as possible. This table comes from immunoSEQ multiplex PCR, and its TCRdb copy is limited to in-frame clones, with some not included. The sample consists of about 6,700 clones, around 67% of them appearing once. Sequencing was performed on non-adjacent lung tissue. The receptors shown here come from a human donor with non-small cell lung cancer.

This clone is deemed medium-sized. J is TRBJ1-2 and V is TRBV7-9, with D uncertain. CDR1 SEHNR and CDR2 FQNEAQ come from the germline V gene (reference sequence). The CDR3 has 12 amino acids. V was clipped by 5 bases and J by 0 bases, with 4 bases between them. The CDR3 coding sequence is TGTGCCAGCAGCGAGACTAACTATGGCTACACCTTC. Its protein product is CASSETNYGYTF. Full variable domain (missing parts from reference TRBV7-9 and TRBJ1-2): DTGVSQNPRHKITKRGQNVTFRCDPISEHNRLYWYRQTLGQGPEFLTYFQNEAQLEKSRLLSDRFSAERPKGSFSTLEIQRTEQGDSAMYLCASSETNYGYTFGSGTRLTVV.

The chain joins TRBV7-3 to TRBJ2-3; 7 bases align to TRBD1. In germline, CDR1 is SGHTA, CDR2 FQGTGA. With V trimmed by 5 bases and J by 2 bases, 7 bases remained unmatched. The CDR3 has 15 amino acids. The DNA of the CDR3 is TGTGCCAGCAGCACCGACAGGGCGCACACAGATACGCAGTATTTT. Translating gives CASSTDRAHTDTQYF.

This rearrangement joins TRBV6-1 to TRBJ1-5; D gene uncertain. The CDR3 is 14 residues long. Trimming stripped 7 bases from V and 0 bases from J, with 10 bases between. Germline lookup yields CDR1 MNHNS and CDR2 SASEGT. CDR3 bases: TGTGCCAGCACGGGGTTTTATAGCAATCAGCCCCAGCATTTT. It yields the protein CASTGFYSNQPQHF.

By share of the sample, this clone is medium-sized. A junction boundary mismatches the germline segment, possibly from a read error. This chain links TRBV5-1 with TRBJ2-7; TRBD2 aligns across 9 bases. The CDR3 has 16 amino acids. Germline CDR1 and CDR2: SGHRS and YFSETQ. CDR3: CASSLLAGAGSNEQYF. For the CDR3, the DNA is TGCGCCAGCAGCTTATTAGCGGGGGCGGGCTCCAACGAGCAGTACTTC. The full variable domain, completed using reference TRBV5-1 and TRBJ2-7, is KAGVTQTPRYLIKTRGQQVTLSCSPISGHRSVSWYQQTPGQGLQFLFEYFSETQRNKGNFPGRFSGRQFSNSRSEMNVSTLELGDSALYLCASSLLAGAGSNEQYFGPGTRLTVT.

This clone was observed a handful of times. CDR3 loop: CASSEIPPGSGEKLFF. DNA of the CDR3: TGTGCCAGCAGTGAAATCCCTCCAGGGTCGGGTGAAAAACTGTTTTTT. This chain joins TRBV6-1 and TRBJ1-4; D might be TRBD1 (5 bases). The CDR3 runs to 16 residues. V dropped 2 bases and J dropped 7 bases, with 17 bases sitting between them. Germline values: CDR1 MNHNS, CDR2 SASEGT.

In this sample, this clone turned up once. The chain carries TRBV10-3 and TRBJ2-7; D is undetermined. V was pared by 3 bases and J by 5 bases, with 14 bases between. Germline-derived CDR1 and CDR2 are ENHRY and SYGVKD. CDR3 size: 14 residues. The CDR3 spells CAISDSPVNHEQYF. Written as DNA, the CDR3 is TGTGCCATCAGTGACTCGCCGGTCAACCACGAGCAGTACTTC.

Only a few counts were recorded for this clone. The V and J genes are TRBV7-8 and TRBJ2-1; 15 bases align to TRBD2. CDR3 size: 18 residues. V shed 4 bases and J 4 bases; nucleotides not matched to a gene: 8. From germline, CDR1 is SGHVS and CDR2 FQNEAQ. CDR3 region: CASSSGLAGGRIYNEQFF. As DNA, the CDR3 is TGTGCCAGCAGCTCAGGACTAGCGGGAGGGCGGATTTACAATGAGCAGTTCTTC.

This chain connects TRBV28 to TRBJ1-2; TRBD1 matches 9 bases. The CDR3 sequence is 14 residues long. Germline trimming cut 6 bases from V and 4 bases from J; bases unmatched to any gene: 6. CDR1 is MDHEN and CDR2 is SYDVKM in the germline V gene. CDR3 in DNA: TGTGCCAGCAGGGTGGACAGGGGCTTCTATGGCTACACCTTC. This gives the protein CASRVDRGFYGYTF.

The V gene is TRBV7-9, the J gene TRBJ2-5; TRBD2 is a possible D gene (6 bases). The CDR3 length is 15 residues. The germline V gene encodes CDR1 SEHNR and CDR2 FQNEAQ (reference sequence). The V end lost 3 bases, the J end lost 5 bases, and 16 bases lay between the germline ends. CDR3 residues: CASSFGAGSIETQYF. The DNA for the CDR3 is TGTGCCAGCAGCTTCGGTGCGGGGTCCATTGAGACCCAGTACTTC.